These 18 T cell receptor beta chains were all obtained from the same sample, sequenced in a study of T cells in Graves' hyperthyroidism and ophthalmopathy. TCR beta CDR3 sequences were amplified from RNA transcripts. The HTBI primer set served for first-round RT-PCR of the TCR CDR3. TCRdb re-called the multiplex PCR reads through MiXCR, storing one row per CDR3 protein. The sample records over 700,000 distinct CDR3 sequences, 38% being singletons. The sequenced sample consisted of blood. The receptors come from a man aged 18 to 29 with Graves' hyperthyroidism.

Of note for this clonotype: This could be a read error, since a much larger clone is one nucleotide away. The DNA of the CDR3 is TGCAGCGTTGAATGGGGGGATGGGGAAAAACTGGTTTTT. Protein: CSVEWGDGEKLVF. This chain links TRBV29-1 with TRBJ1-4, with D perhaps TRBD1 (5 bases). Germline-derived CDR1 and CDR2 are SQVTM and ANQGSEA. This CDR3 contains 13 residues.

The CDR3 DNA is TGTGCCAGCAGTTACGGGGACAGGGTGGGCAATTCACCCCTCCACTTT. Translating gives CASSYGDRVGNSPLHF. The chain employs TRBV6-5 and TRBJ1-6, with 9 bases aligning to TRBD1. J was trimmed by 7 bases and V by 2 bases; bases with no gene match: 6. From germline, CDR1 is MNHEY and CDR2 SVGAGI. This CDR3 contains 16 residues.

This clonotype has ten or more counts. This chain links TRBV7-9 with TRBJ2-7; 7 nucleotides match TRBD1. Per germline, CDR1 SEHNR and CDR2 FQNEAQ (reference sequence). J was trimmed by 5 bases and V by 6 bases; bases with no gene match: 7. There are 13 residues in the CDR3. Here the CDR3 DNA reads TGTGCCAGCAGTTTGGACAGGTCCCACGAGCAGTACTTC. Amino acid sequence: CASSLDRSHEQYF.

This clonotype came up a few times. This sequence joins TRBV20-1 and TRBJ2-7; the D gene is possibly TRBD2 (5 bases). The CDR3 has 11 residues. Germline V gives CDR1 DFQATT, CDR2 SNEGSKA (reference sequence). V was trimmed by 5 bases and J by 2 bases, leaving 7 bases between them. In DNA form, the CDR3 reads TGCAGTGCTGTCGGGGCCTACGAGCAGTACTTC. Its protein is CSAVGAYEQYF.

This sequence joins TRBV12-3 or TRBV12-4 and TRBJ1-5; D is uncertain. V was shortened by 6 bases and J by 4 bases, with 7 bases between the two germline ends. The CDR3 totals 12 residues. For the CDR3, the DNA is TGTGCCAGCAGCCGCCGAAATCAGCCCCAGCATTTT. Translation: CASSRRNQPQHF.

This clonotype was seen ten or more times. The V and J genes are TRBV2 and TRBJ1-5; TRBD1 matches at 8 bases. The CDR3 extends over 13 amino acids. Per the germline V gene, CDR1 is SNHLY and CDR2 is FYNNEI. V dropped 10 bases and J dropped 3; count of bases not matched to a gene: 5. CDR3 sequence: CATRTGINQPQHF. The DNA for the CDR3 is TGTGCCACCCGGACAGGGATCAATCAGCCCCAGCATTTT.

The CDR3 sequence is CASSLNPTYGGPQHF. In nucleotides, the CDR3 is TGTGCCAGCAGTTTAAACCCGACATATGGGGGGCCCCAGCATTTT. The rearrangement joins TRBV12-3 or TRBV12-4 to TRBJ1-5, with D possibly matching TRBD1 (5 bases). The germline V and J ends were trimmed by 2 bases and 9 bases, with 17 bases remaining between them. This CDR3 spans 15 amino acids.

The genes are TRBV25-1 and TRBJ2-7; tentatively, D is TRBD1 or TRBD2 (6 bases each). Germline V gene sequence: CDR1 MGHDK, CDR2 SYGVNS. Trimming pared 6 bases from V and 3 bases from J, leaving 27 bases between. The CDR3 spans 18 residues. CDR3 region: CASSQDLGAVAAGYEQYF. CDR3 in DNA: TGTGCCAGCAGCCAAGATCTGGGGGCGGTAGCGGCCGGCTACGAGCAGTACTTC.

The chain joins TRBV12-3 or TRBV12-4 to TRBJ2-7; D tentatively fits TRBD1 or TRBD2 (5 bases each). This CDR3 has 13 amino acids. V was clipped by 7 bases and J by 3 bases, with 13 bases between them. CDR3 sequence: CASTTGALYEQYF. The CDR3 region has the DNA TGTGCCAGCACCACCGGGGCTCTCTACGAGCAGTACTTC.

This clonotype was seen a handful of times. The CDR3 loop reads CASSLDLIPTYYTF. CDR3 nucleotides: TGTGCCAGCAGCTTAGATCTCATTCCAACTTACTACACCTTC. The J gene is TRBJ1-2, the V gene TRBV11-2; D not certain. The germline V and J ends were trimmed by 0 bases and 10 bases, with 15 bases remaining between them. Germline loops: CDR1 SGHAT, CDR2 FQNNGV. This CDR3 is built from 14 residues. The whole variable domain, remainder taken from reference TRBV11-2 and TRBJ1-2, is EAGVAQSPRYKIIEKRQSVAFWCNPISGHATLYWYQQILGQGPKLLIQFQNNGVVDDSQLPKDRFSAERLKGVDSTLKIQPAKLEDSAVYLCASSLDLIPTYYTFGSGTRLTVV.

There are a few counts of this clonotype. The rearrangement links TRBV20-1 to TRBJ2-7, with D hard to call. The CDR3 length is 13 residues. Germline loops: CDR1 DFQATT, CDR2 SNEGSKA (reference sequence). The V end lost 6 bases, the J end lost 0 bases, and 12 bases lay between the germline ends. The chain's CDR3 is CSAKTDFSYEQYF. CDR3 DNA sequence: TGCAGTGCCAAAACAGATTTCTCCTACGAGCAGTACTTC.

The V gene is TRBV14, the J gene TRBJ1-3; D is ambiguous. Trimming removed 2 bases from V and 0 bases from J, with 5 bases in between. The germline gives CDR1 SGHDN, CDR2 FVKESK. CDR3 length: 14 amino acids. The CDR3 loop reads CASSQYNSGNTIYF. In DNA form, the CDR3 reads TGTGCCAGCAGCCAATATAACTCTGGAAACACCATATATTTT. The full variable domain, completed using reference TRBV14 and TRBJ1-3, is EAGVTQFPSHSVIEKGQTVTLRCDPISGHDNLYWYRRVMGKEIKFLLHFVKESKQDESGMPNNRFLAERTGGTYSTLKVQPAELEDSGVYFCASSQYNSGNTIYFGEGSWLTVV.

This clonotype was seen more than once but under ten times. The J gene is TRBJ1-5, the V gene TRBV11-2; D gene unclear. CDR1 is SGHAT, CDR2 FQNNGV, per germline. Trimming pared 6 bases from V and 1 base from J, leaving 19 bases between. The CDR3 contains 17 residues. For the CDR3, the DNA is TGTGCCAGCAGTGATCGGCGCTCAAACCACAGCAATCAGCCCCAGCATTTT. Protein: CASSDRRSNHSNQPQHF.

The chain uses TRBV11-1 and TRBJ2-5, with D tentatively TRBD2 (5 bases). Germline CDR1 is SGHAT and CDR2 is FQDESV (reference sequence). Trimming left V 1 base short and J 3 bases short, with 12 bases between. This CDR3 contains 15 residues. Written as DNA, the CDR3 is TGTGCCAGCAGCTTAGGAGAGGGAACGGAAGAGACCCAGTACTTC. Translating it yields CASSLGEGTEETQYF.

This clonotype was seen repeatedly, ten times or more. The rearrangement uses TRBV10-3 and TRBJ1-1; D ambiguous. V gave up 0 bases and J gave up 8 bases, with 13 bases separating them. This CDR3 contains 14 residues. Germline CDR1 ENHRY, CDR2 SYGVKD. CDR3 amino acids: CAISESLWGLEAFF. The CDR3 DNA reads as TGTGCCATCAGTGAGTCCCTTTGGGGTCTCGAAGCTTTCTTT.

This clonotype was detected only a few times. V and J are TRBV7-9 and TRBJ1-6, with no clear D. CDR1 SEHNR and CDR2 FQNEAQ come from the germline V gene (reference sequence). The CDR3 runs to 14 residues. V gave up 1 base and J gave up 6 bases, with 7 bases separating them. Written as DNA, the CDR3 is TGTGCCAGCAGCTTAGACGGGAGTAATTCACCCCTCCACTTT. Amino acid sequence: CASSLDGSNSPLHF.

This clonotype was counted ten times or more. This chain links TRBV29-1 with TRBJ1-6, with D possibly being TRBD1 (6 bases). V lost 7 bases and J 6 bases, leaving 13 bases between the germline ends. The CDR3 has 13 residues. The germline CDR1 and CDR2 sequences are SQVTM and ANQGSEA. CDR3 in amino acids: CSAMDSFNSPLHF. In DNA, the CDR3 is TGCAGCGCTATGGACAGTTTTAATTCACCCCTCCACTTT.

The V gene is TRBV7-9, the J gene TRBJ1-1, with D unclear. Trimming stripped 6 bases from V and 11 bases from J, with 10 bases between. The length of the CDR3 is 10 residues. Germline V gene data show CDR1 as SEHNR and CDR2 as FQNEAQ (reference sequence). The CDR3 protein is CASSQVEAFF. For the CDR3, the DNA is TGTGCCAGCAGTCAAGTGGAGGCTTTCTTT.